This T cell receptor (beta chain) is drawn from a study of response to subunit inactivated influenza vaccine. This clonotype was seen repeatedly, ten times or more. TCRdb independently ran MiXCR on the RT-PCR reads; one entry per CDR3 protein. The data hold roughly 620,000 distinct CDR3 sequences, with approximately 10% observed a single time. Germline CDR1 and CDR2: LGHDT and YNNKEL (reference sequence). The ends were cut back, 5 bases at V and 5 bases at J, with 26 bases in the middle. This CDR3 spans 18 amino acids. Separately, the same data were catalogued under a study of T cells expressing NK-cell markers. Per that paper: As the method of synthesis, 5'RACE template switching with UMIs yielded TCR beta cDNA. Each TCR beta repertoire originated in sorted T cells that were CD3+CD56+NKG2C+, CD3+CD56+NKG2C- or CD3+CD56-NKG2C+. Of eight sequenced donors, seven were HCMV-seropositive and one HCMV-seronegative. With an anti-gamma-delta TCR antibody, sorting in several experiments was kept to alpha-beta TCR T cells. Over 5 donors carried dominant NKG2C+ clonotypes that made up roughly 1.0-7.0% of their CD8+ T cells.

The J gene is TRBJ2-3, the V gene TRBV3-1, with D unclear. The source was PBMCs from blood, collected on the day of vaccination. The sequence was obtained from a man over 45 who received an inactivated influenza vaccine. Here the CDR3 reads CASSTHPERLWLRDTQYF. The CDR3 DNA follows: TGTGCCAGCAGCACACACCCCGAGAGGCTGTGGCTACGAGATACGCAGTATTTT.